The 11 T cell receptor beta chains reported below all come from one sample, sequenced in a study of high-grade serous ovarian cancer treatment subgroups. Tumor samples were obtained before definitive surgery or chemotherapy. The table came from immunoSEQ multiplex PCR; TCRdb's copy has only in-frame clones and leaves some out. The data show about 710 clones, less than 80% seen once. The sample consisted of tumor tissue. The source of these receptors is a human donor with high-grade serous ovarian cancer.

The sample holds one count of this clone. CDR3 loop: CASSLHQDSYEQYV. The CDR3 coding sequence is TGTGCCAGCAGCTTACATCAAGACAGCTACGAGCAGTACGTC. The chain couples TRBV7-2 to TRBJ2-7; possibly TRBD1 for D (5 bases). Between the trimmed V and J ends, which lost 2 bases and 3 bases, there was a span of 11 bases. Germline V CDR1 and CDR2: SGHTA, FQGNSA. This CDR3 comprises 14 residues.

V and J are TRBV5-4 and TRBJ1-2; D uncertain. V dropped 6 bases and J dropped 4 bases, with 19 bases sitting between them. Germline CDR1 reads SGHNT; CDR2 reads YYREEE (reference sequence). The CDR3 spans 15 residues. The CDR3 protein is CASIFLPGKTYGYTF. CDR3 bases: TGTGCCAGCATATTTTTACCAGGAAAGACCTATGGCTACACCTTC.

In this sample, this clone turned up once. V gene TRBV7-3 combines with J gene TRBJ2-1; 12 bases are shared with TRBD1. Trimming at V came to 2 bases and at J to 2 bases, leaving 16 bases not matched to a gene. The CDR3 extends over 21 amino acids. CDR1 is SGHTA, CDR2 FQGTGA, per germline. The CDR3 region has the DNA TGTGCCAGCAGCTTAGGGACAGGGGGCGAACTCCCAGGGGCCGCCTACAATGAGCAGTTCTTC. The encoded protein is CASSLGTGGELPGAAYNEQFF.

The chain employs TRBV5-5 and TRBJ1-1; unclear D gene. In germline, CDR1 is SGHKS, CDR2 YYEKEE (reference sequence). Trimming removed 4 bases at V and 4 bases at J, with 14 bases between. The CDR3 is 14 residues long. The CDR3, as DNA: TGTGCCAGCAGCAACCTGGGGTGGAGCACTGAAGCTTTCTTT. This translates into CASSNLGWSTEAFF.

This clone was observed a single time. This CDR3 reads CASRELQGGFRGGEQFF. The CDR3, as DNA: TGTGCCAGCAGAGAACTGCAGGGGGGATTTAGGGGTGGTGAGCAGTTCTTC. The rearrangement joins TRBV27 to TRBJ2-1, with D possibly being TRBD1 (7 bases). Germline assignment: CDR1 MNHEY and CDR2 SMNVEV (reference sequence). CDR3 size: 17 residues. Trimming removed 6 bases at V and 9 bases at J, with 27 bases between.

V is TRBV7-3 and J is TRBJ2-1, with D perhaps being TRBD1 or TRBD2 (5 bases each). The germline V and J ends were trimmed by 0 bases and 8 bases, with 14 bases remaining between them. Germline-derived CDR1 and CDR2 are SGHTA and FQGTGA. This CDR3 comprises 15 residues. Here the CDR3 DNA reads TGTGCCAGCAGCTTAACGGGCCTGGGGGTCCATGAGCAGTTCTTC. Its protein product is CASSLTGLGVHEQFF.

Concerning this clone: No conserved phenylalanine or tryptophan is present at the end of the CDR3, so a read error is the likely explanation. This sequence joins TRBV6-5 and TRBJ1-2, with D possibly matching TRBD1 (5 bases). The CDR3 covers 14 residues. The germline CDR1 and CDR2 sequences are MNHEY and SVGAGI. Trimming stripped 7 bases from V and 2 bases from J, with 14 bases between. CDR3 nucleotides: TGTGCCAGCATTTCCACAGGTCCGAACTATGGCTACACCCTC. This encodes CASISTGPNYGYTL.

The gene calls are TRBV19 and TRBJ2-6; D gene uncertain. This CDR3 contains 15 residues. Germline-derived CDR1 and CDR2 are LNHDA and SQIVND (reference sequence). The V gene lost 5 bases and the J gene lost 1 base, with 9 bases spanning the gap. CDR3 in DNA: TGTGCCAGTAGTCCAGGAGTGTCTGGGGCCAACGTCCTGACTTTC. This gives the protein CASSPGVSGANVLTF.

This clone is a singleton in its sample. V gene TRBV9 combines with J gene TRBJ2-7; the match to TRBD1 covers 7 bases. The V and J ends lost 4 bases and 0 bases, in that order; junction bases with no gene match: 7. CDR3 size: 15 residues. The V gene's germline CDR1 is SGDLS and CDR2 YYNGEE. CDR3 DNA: TGTGCCAGCAGCAAGGGACAGCGAAGCTCCTACGAGCAGTACTTC. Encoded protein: CASSKGQRSSYEQYF. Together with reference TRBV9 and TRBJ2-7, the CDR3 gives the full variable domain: DSGVTQTPKHLITATGQRVTLRCSPRSGDLSVYWYQQSLDQGLQFLIQYYNGEERAKGNILERFSAQQFPDLHSELNLSSLELGDSALYFCASSKGQRSSYEQYFGPGTRLTVT.

The CDR3 coding sequence is TGTGCCAGCAGTGGTGCGCAGGGGAAAGGCTACACCTTC. This encodes CASSGAQGKGYTF. V and J are TRBV27 and TRBJ1-2, with a possible D match to TRBD1 (6 bases). This CDR3 contains 13 residues. Trimming cost V 5 bases and J 8 bases, with 15 bases left between them. Germline values: CDR1 MNHEY, CDR2 SMNVEV (reference sequence).

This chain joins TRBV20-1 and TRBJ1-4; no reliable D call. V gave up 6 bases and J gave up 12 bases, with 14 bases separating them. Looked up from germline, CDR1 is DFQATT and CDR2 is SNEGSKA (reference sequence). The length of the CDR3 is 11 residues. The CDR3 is CSARRGGELFF. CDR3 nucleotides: TGCAGTGCGAGGAGAGGAGGAGAACTGTTTTTT.